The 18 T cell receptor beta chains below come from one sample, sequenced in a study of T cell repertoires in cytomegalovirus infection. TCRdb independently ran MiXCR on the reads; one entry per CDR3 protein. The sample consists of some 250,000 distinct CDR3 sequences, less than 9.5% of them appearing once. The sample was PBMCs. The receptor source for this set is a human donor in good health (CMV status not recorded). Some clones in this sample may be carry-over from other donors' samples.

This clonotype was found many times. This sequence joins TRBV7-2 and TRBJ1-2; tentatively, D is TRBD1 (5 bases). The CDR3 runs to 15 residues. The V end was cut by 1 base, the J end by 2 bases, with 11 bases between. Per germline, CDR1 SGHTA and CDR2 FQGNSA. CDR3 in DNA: TGTGCCAGCAGCTTAGTAGGGGACGGAAACTATGGCTACACCTTC. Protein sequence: CASSLVGDGNYGYTF.

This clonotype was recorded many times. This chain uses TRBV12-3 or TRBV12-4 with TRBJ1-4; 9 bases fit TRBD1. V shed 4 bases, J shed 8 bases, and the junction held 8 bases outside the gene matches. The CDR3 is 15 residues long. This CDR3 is CASSSTGTGNEKLFF. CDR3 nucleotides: TGTGCCAGCAGTTCCACCGGGACAGGGAACGAAAAACTGTTTTTT.

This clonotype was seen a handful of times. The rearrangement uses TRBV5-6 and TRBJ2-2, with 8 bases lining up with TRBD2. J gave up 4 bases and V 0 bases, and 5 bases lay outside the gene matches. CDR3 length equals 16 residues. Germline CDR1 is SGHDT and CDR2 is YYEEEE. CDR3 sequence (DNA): TGTGCCAGCAGCTTGGCCCCGGGAGGGGCCACCGGGGAGCTGTTTTTT. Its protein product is CASSLAPGGATGELFF.

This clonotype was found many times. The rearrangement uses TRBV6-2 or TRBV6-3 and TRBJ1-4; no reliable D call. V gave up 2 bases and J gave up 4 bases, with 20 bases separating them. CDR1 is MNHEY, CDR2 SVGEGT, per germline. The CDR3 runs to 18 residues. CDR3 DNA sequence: TGTGCCAGCAGTTACCCGGAGGGATCAGGACGGCTTAATGAAAAACTGTTTTTT. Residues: CASSYPEGSGRLNEKLFF.

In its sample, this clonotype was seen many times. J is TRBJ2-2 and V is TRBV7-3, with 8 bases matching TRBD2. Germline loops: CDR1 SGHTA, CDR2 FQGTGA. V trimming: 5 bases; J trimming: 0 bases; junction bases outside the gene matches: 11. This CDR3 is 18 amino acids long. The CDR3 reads CASSRQPLAGPNTGELFF. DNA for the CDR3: TGTGCCAGCAGCCGCCAACCGTTAGCGGGGCCGAACACCGGGGAGCTGTTTTTT.

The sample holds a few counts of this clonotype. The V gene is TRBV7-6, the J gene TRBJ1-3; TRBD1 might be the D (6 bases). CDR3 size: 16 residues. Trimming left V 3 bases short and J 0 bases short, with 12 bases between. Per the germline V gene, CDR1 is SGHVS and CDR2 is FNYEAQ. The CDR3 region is CASSFGQNPSGNTIYF. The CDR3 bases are TGTGCCAGCAGCTTCGGACAGAACCCCTCTGGAAACACCATATATTTT.

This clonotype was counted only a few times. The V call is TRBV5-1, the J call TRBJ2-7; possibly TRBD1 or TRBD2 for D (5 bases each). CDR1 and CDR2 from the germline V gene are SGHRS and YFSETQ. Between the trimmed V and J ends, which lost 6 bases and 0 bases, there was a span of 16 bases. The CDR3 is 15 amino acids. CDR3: CASNKGTEISYEQYF. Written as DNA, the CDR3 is TGCGCCAGCAACAAAGGGACGGAGATCTCCTACGAGCAGTACTTC.

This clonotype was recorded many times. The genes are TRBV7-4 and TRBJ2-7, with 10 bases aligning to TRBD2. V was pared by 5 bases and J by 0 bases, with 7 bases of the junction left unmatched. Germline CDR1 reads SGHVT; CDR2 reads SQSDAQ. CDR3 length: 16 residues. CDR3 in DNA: TGTGCCAGCAGCCGAATAGCGGGAGGAAGCTCCTACGAGCAGTACTTC. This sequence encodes CASSRIAGGSSYEQYF.

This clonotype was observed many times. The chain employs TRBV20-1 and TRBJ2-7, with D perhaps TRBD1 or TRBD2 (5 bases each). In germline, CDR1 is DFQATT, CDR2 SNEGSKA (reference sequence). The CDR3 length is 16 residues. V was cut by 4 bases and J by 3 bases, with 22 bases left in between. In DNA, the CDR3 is TGCAGTGCTACCGATATTTCGGGACGTCTTATCTACGAGCAGTACTTC. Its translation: CSATDISGRLIYEQYF.

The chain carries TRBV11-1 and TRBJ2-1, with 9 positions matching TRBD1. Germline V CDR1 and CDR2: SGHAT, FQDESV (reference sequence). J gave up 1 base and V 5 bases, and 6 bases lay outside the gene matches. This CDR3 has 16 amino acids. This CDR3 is CASSTTGGFSYNEQFF. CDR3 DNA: TGTGCCAGCAGCACAACAGGGGGCTTTTCCTACAATGAGCAGTTCTTC.

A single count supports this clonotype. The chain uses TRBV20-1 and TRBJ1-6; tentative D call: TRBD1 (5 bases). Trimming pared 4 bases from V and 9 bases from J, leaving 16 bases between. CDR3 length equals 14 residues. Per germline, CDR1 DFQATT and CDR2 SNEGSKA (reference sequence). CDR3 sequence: CSANPDSQSSPLHF. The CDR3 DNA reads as TGCAGTGCTAACCCCGACAGTCAGAGTTCACCCCTCCACTTT.

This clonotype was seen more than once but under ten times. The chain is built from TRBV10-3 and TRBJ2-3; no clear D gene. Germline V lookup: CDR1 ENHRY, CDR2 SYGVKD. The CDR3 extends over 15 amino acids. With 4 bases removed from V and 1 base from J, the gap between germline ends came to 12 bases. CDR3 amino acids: CAISGSAKGTDTQYF. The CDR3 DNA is TGTGCCATCAGTGGATCAGCAAAGGGCACAGATACGCAGTATTTT.

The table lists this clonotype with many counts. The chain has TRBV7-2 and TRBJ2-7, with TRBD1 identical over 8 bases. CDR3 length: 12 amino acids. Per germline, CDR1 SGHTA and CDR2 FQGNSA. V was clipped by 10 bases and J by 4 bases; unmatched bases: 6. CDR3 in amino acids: CATRQGPYEQYF. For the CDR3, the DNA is TGTGCCACTAGACAGGGGCCGTACGAGCAGTACTTC.

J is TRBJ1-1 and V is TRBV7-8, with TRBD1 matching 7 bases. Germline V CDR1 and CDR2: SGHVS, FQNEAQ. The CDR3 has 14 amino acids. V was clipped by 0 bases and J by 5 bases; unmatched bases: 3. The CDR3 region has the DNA TGTGCCAGCAGCTTAGCAGGGGGCGGGACTGAAGCTTTCTTT. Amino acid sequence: CASSLAGGGTEAFF.

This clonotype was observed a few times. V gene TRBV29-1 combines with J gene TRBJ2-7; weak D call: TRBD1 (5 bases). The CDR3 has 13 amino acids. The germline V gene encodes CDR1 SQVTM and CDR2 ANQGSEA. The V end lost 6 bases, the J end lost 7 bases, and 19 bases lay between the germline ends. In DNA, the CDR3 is TGCAGCGTCGCGAAAGGACGGCAGGGAGAGCAGTACTTC. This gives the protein CSVAKGRQGEQYF.

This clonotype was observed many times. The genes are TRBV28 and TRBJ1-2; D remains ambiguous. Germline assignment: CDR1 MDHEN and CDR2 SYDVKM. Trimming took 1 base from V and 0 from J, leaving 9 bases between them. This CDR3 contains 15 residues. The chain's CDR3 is CASSLFPASNYGYTF. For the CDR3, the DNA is TGTGCCAGCAGTTTATTTCCAGCCTCTAACTATGGCTACACCTTC.

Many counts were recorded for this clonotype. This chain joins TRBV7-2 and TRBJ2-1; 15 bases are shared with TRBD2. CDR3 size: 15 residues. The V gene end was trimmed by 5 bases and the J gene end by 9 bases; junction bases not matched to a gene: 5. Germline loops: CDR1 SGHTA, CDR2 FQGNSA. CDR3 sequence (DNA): TGTGCCAGCAGCCGGACTAGCGGGGGGGCTAGTGAGCAGTTCTTC. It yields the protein CASSRTSGGASEQFF. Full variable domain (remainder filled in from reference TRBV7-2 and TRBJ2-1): GAGVSQSPSNKVTEKGKDVELRCDPISGHTALYWYRQSLGQGLEFLIYFQGNSAPDKSGLPSDRFSAERTGGSVSTLTIQRTQQEDSAVYLCASSRTSGGASEQFFGPGTRLTVL.

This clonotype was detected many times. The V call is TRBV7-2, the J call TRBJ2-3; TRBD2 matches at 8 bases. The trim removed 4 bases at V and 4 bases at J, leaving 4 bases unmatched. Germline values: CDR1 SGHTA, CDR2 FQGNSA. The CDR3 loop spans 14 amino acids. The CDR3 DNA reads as TGTGCCAGCAGCTCGGGACTAGTTCCAGATACGCAGTATTTT. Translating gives CASSSGLVPDTQYF.